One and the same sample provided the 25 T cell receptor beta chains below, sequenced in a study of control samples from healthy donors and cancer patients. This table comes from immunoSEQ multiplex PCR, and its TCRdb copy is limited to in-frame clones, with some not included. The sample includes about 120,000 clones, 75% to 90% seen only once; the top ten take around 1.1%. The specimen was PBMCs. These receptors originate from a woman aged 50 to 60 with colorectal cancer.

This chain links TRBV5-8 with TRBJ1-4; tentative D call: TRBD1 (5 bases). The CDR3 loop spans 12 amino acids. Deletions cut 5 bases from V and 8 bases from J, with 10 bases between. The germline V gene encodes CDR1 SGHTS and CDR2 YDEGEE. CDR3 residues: CASSWDAEKLFF. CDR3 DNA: TGTGCCAGCAGTTGGGACGCCGAAAAACTGTTTTTT.

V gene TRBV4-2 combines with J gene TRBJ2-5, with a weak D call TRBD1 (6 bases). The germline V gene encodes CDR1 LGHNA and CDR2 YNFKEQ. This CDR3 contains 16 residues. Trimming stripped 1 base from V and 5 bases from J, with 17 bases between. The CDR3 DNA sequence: TGTGCCAGCAGCCAAGGCGACAGGAATCTCATGGAGACCCAGTACTTC. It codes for CASSQGDRNLMETQYF.

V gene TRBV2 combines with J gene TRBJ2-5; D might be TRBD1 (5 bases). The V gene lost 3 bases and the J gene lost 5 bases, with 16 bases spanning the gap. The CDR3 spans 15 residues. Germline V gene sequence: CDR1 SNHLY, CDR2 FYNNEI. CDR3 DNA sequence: TGTGCCAGCAGTGAGACCAGGGTAGTGGCCGAGACCCAGTACTTC. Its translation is CASSETRVVAETQYF.

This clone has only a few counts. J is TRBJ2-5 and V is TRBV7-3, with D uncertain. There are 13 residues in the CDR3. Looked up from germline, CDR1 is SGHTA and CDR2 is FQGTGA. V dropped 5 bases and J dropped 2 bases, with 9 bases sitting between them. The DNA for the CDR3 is TGTGCCAGCAGCGGTACGGGTCAAGAGACCCAGTACTTC. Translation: CASSGTGQETQYF. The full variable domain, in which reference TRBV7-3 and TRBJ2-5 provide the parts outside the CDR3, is GAGVSQTPSNKVTEKGKYVELRCDPISGHTALYWYRQSLGQGPEFLIYFQGTGAADDSGLPNDRFFAVRPEGSVSTLKIQRTERGDSAVYLCASSGTGQETQYFGPGTRLLVL.

The CDR3 region has the DNA TGTGCCAGCCGACACCTCGGGACAGGGCCGAACACTGAAGCTTTCTTT. Its translation is CASRHLGTGPNTEAFF. This chain joins TRBV27 and TRBJ1-1; 9 nucleotides agree with TRBD1. The CDR3 extends over 16 amino acids. Germline V lookup: CDR1 MNHEY, CDR2 SMNVEV (reference sequence). V dropped 8 bases and J dropped 1; count of bases not matched to a gene: 11.

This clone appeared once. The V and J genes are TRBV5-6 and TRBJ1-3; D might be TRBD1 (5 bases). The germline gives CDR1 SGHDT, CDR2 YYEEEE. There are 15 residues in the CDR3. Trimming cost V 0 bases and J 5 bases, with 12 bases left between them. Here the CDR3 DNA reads TGTGCCAGCAGCTTGGTGGCAGGGCCGAGAAACACCATATATTTT. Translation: CASSLVAGPRNTIYF.

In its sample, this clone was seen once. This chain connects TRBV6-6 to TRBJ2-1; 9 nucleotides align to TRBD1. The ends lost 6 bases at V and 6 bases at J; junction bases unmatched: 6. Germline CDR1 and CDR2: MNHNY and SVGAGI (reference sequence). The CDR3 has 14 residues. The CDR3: CASRRGTGSNEQFF. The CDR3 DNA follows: TGTGCCAGCAGAAGGGGGACAGGGTCCAATGAGCAGTTCTTC.

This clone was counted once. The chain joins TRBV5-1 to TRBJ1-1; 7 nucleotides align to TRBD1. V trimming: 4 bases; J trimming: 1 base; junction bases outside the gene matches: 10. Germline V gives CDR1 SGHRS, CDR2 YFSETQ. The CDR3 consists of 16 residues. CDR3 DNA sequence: TGCGCCAGCAGCCCCGTGACAGGGTTTCCGAACACTGAAGCTTTCTTT. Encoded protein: CASSPVTGFPNTEAFF.

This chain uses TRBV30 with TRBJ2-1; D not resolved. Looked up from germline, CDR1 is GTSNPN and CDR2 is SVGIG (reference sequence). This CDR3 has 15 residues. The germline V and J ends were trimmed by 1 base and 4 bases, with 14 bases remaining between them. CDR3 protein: CAWSDKVVGYNEQFF. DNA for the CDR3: TGTGCCTGGAGTGATAAGGTGGTAGGGTACAATGAGCAGTTCTTC.

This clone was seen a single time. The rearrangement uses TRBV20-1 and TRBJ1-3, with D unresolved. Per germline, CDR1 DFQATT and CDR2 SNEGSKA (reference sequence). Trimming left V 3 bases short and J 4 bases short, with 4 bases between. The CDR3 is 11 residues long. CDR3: CSARDGNTIYF. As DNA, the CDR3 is TGCAGTGCTAGGGACGGAAACACCATATATTTT.

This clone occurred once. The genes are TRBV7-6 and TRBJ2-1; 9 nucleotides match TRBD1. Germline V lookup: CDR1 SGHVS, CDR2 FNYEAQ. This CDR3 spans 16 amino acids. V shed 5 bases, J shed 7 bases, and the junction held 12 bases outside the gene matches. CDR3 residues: CASSTRQGEVWNEQFF. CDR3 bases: TGTGCCAGCAGCACCAGACAGGGGGAAGTTTGGAATGAGCAGTTCTTC.

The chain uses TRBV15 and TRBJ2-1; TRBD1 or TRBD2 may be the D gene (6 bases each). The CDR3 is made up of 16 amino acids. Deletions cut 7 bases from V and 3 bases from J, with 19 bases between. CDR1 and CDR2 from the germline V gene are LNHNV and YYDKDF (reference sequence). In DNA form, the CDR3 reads TGTGCCACCAACGTGGGTCGAGGGGGGCTCTACAATGAGCAGTTCTTC. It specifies CATNVGRGGLYNEQFF.

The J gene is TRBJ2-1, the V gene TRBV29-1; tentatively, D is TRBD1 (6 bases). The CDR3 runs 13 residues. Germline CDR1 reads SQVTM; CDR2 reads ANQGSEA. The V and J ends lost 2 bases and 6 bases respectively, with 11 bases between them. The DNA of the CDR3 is TGCAGCGTTGAAAGGGGGTTGGGCAATGAGCAGTTCTTC. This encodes CSVERGLGNEQFF.

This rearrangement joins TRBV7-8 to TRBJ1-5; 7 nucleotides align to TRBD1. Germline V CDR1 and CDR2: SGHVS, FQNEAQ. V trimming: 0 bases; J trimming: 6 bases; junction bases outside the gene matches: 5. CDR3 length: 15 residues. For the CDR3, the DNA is TGTGCCAGCAGCTTAGCGACAGGGCCGGGTCAGCCCCAGCATTTT. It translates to CASSLATGPGQPQHF. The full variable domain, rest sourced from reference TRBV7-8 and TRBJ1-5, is GAGVSQSPRYKVAKRGQDVALRCDPISGHVSLFWYQQALGQGPEFLTYFQNEAQLDKSGLPSDRFFAERPEGSVSTLKIQRTQQEDSAVYLCASSLATGPGQPQHFGDGTRLSIL.

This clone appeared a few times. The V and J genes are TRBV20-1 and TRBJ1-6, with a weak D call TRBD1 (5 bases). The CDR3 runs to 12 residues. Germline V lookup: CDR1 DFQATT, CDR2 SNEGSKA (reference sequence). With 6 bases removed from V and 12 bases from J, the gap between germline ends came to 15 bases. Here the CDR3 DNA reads TGCAGTGCCAGTAGTAGGGGAGGACCCCTCCACTTT. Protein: CSASSRGGPLHF.

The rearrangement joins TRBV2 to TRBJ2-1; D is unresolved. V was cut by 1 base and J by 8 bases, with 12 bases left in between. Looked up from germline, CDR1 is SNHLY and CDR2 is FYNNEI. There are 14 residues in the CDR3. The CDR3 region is CASSEDRVVYEQFF. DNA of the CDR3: TGTGCCAGCAGTGAAGATAGGGTCGTATATGAGCAGTTCTTC.

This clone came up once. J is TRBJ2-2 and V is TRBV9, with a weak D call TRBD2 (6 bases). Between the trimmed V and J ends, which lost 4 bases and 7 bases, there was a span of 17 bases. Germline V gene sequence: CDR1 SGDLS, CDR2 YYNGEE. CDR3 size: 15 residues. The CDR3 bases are TGTGCCAGCAGCCTTACCGGAGGGCAGCGCGGGGAGCTGTTTTTT. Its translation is CASSLTGGQRGELFF.

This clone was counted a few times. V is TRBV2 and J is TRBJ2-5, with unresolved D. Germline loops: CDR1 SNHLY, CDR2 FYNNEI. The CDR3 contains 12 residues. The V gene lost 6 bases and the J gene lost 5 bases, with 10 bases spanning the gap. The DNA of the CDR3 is TGTGCCAGCAGAGGGATTCGGGAGACCCAGTACTTC. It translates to CASRGIRETQYF.

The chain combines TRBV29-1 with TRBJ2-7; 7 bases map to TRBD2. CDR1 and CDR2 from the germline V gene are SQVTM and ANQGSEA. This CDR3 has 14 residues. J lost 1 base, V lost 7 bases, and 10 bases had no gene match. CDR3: CSAAGTTNSYEQYF. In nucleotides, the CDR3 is TGCAGCGCCGCGGGGACTACTAATTCCTACGAGCAGTACTTC.

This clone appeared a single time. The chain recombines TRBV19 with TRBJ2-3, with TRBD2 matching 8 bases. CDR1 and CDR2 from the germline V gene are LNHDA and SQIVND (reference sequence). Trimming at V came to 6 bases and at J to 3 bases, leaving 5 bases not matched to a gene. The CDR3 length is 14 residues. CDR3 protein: CASRERETTDTQYF. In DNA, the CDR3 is TGTGCCAGTAGAGAGCGGGAGACTACAGATACGCAGTATTTT.

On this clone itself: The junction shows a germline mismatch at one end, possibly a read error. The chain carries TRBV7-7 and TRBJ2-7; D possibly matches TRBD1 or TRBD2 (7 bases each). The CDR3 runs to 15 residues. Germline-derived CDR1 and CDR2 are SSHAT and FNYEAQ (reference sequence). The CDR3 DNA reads TGTGCTAGCAGCCCTATCGACAGGGAGGGATACGAGCAGTACTTC. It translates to CASSPIDREGYEQYF.

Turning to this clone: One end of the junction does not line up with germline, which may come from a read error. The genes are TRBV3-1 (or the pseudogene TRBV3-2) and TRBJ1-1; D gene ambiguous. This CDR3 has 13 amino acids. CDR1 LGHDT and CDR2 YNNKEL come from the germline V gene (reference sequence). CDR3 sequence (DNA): TGTGCCAGCAGACAAGGTCCGAACACTGAAGCTTTCTTT. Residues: CASRQGPNTEAFF.

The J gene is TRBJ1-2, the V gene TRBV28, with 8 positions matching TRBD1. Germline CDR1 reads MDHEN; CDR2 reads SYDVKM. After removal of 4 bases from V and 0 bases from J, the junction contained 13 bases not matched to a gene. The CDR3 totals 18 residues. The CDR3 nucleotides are TGTGCCAGCAGTTACGTCCCGGGACAGGTCCGAGCTAACTATGGCTACACCTTC. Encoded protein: CASSYVPGQVRANYGYTF.

CDR3 loop: CASSHSRGSGSFGGGEQFF. DNA of the CDR3: TGTGCCAGCAGCCACAGCAGGGGTAGCGGGAGTTTTGGGGGAGGTGAGCAGTTCTTC. This chain connects TRBV11-3 to TRBJ2-1; TRBD2 matches 9 bases. The trim removed 5 bases at V and 9 bases at J, leaving 23 bases unmatched. The CDR3 covers 19 residues. In germline, CDR1 is SGHNT, CDR2 YENEEA. The full variable domain, its missing parts supplied by reference TRBV11-3 and TRBJ2-1, is EAGVVQSPRYKIIEKKQPVAFWCNPISGHNTLYWYLQNLGQGPELLIRYENEEAVDDSQLPKDRFSAERLKGVDSTLKIQPAELGDSAVYLCASSHSRGSGSFGGGEQFFGPGTRLTVL.

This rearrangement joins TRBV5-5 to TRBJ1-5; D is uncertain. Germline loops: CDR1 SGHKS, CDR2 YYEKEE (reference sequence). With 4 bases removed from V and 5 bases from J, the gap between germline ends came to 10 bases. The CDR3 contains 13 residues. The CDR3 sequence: CASSENSHQPQHF. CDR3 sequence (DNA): TGTGCCAGCAGCGAAAACTCCCATCAGCCCCAGCATTTT.